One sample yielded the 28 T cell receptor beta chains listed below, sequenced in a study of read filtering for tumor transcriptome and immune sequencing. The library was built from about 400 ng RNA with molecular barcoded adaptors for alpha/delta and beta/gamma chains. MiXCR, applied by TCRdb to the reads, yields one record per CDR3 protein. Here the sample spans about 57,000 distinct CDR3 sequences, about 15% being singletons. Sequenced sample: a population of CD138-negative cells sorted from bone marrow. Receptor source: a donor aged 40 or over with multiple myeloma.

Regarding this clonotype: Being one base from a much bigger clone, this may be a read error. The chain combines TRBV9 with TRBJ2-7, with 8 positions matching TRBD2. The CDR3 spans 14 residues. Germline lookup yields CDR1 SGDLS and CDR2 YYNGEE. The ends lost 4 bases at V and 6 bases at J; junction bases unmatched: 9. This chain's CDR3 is CASSRRLAPSEQYF. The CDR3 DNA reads TGTGCCAGCAGCCGAAGACTAGCGCCCTCCGAGCAGTACTTC.

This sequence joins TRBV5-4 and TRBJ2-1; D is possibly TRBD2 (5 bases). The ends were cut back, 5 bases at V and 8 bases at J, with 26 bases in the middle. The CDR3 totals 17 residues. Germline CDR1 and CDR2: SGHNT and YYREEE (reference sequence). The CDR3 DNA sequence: TGTGCCAGCAGTCCCAAGGGCGGAGTGCTGATTAGCGATGAGCAGTTCTTC. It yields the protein CASSPKGGVLISDEQFF. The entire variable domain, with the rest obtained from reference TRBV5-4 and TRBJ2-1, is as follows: ETGVTQSPTHLIKTRGQQVTLRCSSQSGHNTVSWYQQALGQGPQFIFQYYREEENGRGNFPPRFSGLQFPNYSSELNVNALELDDSALYLCASSPKGGVLISDEQFFGPGTRLTVL.

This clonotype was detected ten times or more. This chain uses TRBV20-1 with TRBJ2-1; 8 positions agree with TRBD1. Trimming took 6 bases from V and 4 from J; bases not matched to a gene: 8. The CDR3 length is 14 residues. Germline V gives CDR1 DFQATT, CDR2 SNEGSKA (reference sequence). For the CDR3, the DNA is TGCAGTGCCCGGGGACAGGTTGCGTACAATGAGCAGTTCTTC. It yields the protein CSARGQVAYNEQFF.

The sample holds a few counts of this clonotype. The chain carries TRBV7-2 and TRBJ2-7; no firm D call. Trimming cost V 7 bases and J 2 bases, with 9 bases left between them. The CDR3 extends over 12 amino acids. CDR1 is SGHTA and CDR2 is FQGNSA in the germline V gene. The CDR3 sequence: CASTIGTYEQYF. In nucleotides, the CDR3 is TGTGCCAGCACCATAGGGACCTACGAGCAGTACTTC.

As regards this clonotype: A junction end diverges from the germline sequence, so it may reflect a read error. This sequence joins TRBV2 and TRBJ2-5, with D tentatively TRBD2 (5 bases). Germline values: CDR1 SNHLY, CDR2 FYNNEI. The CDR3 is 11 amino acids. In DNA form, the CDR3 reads TGTGCCACCAAGCGGTGGACTCTGCCCCTCTTC. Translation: CATKRWTLPLF.

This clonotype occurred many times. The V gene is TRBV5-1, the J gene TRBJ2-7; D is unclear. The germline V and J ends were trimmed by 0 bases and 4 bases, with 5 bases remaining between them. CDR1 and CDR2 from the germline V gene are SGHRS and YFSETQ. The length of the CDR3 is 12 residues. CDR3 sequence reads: CASSLDGYEQYF. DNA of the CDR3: TGCGCCAGCAGCTTGGATGGGTACGAGCAGTACTTC.

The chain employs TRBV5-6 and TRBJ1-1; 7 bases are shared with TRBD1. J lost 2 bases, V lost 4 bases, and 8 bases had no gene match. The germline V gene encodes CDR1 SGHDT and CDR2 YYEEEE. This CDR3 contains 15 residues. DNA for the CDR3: TGTGCCAGCAGCCTCCCCGTAGGGGGCAACACTGAAGCTTTCTTT. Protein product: CASSLPVGGNTEAFF.

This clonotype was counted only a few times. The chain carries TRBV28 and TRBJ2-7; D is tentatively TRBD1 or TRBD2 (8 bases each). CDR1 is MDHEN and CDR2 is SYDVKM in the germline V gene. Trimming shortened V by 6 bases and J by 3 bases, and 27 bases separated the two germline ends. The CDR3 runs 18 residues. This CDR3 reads CASRADRVGTGGNYEQYF. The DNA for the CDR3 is TGTGCCAGCAGGGCGGACAGGGTTGGGACGGGAGGGAACTACGAGCAGTACTTC.

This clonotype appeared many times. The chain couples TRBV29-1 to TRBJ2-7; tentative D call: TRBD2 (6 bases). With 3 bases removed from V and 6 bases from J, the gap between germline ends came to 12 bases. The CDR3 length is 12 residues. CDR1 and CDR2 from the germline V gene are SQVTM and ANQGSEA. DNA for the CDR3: TGCAGCGTTGATTGGGGGGTTGGCGAGCAGTACTTC. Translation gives CSVDWGVGEQYF.

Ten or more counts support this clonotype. CDR3 amino acids: CASSHYYNEQFF. CDR3 coding DNA: TGTGCCAGCAGCCACTATTACAATGAGCAGTTCTTC. The genes are TRBV6-5 and TRBJ2-1; D uncertain. Germline CDR1 reads MNHEY; CDR2 reads SVGAGI. The CDR3 loop spans 12 amino acids. V was cut by 6 bases and J by 4 bases, with 7 bases left in between.

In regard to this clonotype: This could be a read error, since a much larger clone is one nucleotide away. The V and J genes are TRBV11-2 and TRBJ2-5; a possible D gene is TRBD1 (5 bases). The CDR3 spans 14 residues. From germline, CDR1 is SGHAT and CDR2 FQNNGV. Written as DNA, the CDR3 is TGTGCCAGCAACTTAGGGGTCCTCAAGGAGACCCAGTACTTC. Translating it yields CASNLGVLKETQYF. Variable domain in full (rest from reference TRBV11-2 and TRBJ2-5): EAGVAQSPRYKIIEKRQSVAFWCNPISGHATLYWYQQILGQGPKLLIQFQNNGVVDDSQLPKDRFSAERLKGVDSTLKIQPAKLEDSAVYLCASNLGVLKETQYFGPGTRLLVL.

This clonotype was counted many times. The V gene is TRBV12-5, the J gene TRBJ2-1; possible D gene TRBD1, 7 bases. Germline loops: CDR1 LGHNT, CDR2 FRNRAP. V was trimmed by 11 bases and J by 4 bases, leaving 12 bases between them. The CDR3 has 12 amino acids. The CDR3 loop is CAGGGSYNEQFF. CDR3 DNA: TGTGCTGGAGGGGGCAGTTACAATGAGCAGTTCTTC.

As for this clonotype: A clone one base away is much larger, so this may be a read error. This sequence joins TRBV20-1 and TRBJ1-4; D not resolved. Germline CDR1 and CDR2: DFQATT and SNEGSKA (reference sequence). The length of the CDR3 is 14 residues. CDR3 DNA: TGCAGTGCTAGAGAGGTGGAGGAGACGGAAAAACCGTTTTTT. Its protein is CSAREVEETEKPFF.

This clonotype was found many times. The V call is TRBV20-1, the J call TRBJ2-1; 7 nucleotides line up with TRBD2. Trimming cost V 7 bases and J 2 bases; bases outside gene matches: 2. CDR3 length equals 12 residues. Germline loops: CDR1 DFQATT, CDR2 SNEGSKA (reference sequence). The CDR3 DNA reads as TGCAGTGTCCGGGGGGCCTACAATGAGCAGTTCTTC. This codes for CSVRGAYNEQFF.

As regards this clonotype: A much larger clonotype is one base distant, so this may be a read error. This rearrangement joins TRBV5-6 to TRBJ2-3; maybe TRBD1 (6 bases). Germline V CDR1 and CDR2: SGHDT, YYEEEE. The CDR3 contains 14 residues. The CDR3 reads CASRPTGNLYTPYF. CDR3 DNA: TGTGCCAGCAGGCCTACAGGGAATCTTTATACGCCGTATTTT.

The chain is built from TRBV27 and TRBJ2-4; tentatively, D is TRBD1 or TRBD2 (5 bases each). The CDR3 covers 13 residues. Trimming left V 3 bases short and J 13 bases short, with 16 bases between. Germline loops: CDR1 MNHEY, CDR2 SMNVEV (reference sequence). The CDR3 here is CASSFSVRGRQYF. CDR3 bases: TGTGCCAGCAGTTTTAGTGTTAGGGGACGGCAGTACTTC.

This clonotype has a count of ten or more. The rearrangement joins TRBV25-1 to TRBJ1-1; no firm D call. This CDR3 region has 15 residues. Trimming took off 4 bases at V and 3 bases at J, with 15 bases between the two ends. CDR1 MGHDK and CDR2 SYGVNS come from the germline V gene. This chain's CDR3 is CASSVRAADYTEAFF. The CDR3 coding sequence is TGTGCCAGCAGTGTTCGAGCGGCCGATTACACTGAAGCTTTCTTT.

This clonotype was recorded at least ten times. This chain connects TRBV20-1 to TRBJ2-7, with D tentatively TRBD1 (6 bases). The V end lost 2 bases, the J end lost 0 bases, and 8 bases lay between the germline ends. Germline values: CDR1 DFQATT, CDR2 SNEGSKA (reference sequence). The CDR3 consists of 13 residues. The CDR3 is CSARTGSSYEQYF. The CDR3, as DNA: TGCAGTGCTAGAACAGGGAGCTCCTACGAGCAGTACTTC.

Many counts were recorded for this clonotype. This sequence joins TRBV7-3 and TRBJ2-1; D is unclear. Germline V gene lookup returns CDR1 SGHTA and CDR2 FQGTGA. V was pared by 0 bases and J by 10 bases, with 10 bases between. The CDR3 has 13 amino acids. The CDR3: CASSLTPLEEQFF. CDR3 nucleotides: TGTGCCAGCAGCTTAACTCCATTGGAAGAGCAGTTCTTC.

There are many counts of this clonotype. The chain's CDR3 is CSARIPTLFGYTF. As DNA, the CDR3 is TGCAGTGCTAGAATCCCTACCCTCTTCGGCTACACCTTC. The chain carries TRBV20-1 and TRBJ1-2; D not certain. Per the germline V gene, CDR1 is DFQATT and CDR2 is SNEGSKA (reference sequence). V was cut by 2 bases and J by 8 bases, with 15 bases left in between. The CDR3 has 13 residues.

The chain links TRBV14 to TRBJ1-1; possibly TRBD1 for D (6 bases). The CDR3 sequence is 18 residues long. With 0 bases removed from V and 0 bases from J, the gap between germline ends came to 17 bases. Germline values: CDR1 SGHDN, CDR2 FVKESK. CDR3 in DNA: TGTGCCAGCAGCCAAGAAGGGGGTGACGGGACGATGAACACTGAAGCTTTCTTT. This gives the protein CASSQEGGDGTMNTEAFF.

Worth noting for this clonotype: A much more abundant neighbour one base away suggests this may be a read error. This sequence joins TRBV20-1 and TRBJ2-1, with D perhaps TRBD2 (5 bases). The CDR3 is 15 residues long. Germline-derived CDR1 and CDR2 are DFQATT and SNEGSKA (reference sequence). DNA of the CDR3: TGCTGTGCGGAGCCCCCAGGAGGTTCCTACAATGAGCAGTTCTTC. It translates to CCAEPPGGSYNEQFF.

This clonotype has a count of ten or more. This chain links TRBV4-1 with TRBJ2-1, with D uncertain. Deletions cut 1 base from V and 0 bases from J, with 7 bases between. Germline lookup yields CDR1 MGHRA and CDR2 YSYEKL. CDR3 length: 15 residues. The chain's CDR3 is CASSQGVSSYNEQFF. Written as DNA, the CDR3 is TGCGCCAGCAGCCAAGGGGTTAGCTCCTACAATGAGCAGTTCTTC.

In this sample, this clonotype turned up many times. CDR3 loop: CASSWDRAGANVLTF. Written as DNA, the CDR3 is TGCGCCAGCAGCTGGGACAGGGCTGGGGCCAACGTCCTGACTTTC. The chain joins TRBV5-1 to TRBJ2-6; 9 bases are a match to TRBD1. The CDR3 sequence is 15 residues long. V lost 3 bases, J lost 2 bases, and 0 bases stayed unmatched. The germline V gene encodes CDR1 SGHRS and CDR2 YFSETQ.

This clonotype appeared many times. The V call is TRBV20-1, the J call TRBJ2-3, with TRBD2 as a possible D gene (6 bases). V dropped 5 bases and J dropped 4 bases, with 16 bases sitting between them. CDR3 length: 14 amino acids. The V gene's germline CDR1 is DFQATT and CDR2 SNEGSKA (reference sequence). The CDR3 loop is CSAGDLLPPDTQYF. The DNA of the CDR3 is TGCAGTGCTGGGGACTTACTCCCCCCAGATACGCAGTATTTT.

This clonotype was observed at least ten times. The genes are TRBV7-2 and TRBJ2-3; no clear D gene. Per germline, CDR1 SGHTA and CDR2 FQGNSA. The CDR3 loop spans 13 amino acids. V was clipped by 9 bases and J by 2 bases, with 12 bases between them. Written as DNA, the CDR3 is TGTGCCAGTCACGGGTGGTCCACAGATACGCAGTATTTT. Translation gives CASHGWSTDTQYF.

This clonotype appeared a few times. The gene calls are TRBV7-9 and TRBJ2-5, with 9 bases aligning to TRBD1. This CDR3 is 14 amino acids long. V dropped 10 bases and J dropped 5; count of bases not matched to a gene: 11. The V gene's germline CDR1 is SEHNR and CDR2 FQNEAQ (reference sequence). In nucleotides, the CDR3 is TGTGCCATCACCCGGGACAGGGTAGGGGAGACCCAGTACTTC. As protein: CAITRDRVGETQYF.

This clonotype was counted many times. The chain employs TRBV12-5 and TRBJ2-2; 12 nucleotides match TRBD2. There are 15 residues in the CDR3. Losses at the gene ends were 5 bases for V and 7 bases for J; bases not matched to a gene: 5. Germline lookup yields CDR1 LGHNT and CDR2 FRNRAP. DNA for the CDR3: TGTGCTAGTGGTGCCGGACTAGCGGGGCTCGGGGAGCTGTTTTTT. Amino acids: CASGAGLAGLGELFF.